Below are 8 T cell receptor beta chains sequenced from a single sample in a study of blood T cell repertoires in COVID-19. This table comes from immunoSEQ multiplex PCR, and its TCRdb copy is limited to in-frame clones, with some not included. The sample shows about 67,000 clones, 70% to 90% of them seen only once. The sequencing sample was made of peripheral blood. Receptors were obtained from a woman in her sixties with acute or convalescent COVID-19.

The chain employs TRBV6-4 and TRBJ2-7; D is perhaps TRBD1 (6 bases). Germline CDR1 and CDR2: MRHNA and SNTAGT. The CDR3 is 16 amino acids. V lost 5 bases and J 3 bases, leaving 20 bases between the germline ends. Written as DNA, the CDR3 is TGTGCCAGCAGTCGCTGCAGACAGGTGCCAAACTACGAGCAGTACGTC. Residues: CASSRCRQVPNYEQYV.

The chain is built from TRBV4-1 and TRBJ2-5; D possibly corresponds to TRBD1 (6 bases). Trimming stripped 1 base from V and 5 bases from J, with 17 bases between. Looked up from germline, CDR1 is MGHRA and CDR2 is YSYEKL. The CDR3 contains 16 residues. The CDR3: CASSQGPPTGLETQYF. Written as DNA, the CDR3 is TGCGCCAGCAGCCAAGGCCCACCTACAGGGTTGGAGACCCAGTACTTC.

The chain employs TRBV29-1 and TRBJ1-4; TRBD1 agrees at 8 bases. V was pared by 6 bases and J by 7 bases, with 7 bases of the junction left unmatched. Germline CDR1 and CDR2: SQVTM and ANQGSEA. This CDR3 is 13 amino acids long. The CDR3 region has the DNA TGCAGCGTGCGACAGGGGCGCGGTGAAAAACTGTTTTTT. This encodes CSVRQGRGEKLFF. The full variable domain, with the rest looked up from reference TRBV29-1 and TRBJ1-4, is SAVISQKPSRDICQRGTSLTIQCQVDSQVTMMFWYRQQPGQSLTLIATANQGSEATYESGFVIDKFPISRPNLTFSTLTVSNMSPEDSSIYLCSVRQGRGEKLFFGSGTQLSVL.

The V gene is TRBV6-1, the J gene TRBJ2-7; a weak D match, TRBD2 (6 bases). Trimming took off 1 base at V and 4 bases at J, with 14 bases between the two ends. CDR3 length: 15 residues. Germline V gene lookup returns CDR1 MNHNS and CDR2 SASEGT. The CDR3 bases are TGTGCCAGCAGTGAAGGAGGAGGGCCCAAGTACGAGCAGTACGTC. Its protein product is CASSEGGGPKYEQYV.

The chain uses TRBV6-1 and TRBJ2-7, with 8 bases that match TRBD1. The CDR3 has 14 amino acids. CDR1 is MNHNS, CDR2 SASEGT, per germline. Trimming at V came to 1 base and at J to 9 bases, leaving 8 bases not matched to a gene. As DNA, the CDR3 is TGTGCCAGCAGTGAAGGCTCCGACAGGGGATGGCAGTACGTC. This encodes CASSEGSDRGWQYV.

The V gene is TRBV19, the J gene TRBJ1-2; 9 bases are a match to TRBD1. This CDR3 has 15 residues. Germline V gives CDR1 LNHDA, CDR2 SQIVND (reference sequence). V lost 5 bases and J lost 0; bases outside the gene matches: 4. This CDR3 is CASSERDRANYGYTF. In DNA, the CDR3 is TGTGCCAGTAGTGAGCGGGACAGGGCTAACTATGGCTACACCTTC. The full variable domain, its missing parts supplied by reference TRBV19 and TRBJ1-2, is DGGITQSPKYLFRKEGQNVTLSCEQNLNHDAMYWYRQDPGQGLRLIYYSQIVNDFQKGDIAEGYSVSREKKESFPLTVTSAQKNPTAFYLCASSERDRANYGYTFGSGTRLTVV.

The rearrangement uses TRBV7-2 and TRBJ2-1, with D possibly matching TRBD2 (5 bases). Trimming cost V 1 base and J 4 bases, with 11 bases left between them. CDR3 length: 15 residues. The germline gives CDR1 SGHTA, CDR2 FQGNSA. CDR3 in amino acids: CASSLEGGQYNEQFF. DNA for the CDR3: TGTGCCAGCAGCTTAGAGGGCGGGCAGTACAATGAGCAGTTCTTC.

CDR3 nucleotide sequence: TGTGCCAGCCCTAGGAACGAGCAGTACGTC. It specifies CASPRNEQYV. The rearrangement uses TRBV5-6 and TRBJ2-7; no reliable D call. Germline CDR1 reads SGHDT; CDR2 reads YYEEEE. Between the trimmed V and J ends, which lost 7 bases and 5 bases, there was a span of 7 bases. This CDR3 is built from 10 residues.